This TCR beta chain came from a study of T cells in Graves' hyperthyroidism and ophthalmopathy. As for the study in general: Staff took peripheral blood when the initial diagnosis was made, before any treatment began. Broader study findings: A 13 V-J signature model discriminated ophthalmopathy versus stable hyperthyroidism.

About this clonotype: Its antigen is currently unknown.

Germline V gene data show CDR1 as SGHAT and CDR2 as FQNNGV. The V end was cut by 3 bases, the J end by 0 bases, with 7 bases between. The CDR3 is made up of 14 amino acids. Researchers took RNA transcripts and amplified the TCR beta CDR3 regions from them. With the HTBI primer set, the TCR CDR3 went through a first round of RT-PCR. From the multiplex PCR reads, TCRdb called clonotypes with MiXCR, one entry per CDR3 protein. The repertoire consists of hundreds of thousands of distinct CDR3 sequences, with around 15% occurring once and the leading ten covering 30% to 40%. The V gene is TRBV11-2, the J gene TRBJ2-3; D unresolved. The receptor was derived from a woman between 40 and 55 years old with Graves' ophthalmopathy. The sequenced sample consisted of blood. The CDR3 region is CASSLSWSTDTQYF. DNA of the CDR3: TGTGCCAGCAGCTTGTCCTGGAGCACAGATACGCAGTATTTT.